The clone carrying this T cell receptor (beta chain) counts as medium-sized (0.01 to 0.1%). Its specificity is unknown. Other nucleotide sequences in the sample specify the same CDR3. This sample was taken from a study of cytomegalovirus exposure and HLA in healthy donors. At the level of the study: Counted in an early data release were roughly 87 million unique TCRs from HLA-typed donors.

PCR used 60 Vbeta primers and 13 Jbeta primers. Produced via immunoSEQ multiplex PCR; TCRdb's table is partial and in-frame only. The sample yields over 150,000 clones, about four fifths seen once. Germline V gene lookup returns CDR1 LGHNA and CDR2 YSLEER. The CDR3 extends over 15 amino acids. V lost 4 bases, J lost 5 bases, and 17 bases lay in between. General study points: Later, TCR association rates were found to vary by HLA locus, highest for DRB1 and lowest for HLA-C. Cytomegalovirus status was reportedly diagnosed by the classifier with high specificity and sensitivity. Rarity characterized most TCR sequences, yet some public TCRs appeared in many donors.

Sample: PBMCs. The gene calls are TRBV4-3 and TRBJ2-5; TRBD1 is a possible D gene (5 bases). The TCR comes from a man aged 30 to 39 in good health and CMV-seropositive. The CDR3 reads CASSRDRGFRETQYF. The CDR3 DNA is TGCGCCAGCAGCCGAGATAGGGGCTTTCGGGAGACCCAGTACTTC.